This TCR beta chain emerged from a study of beta chain features in type 1 diabetes. Study background: About 110 million sorted cells were examined across all samples.

The CDR3 length is 15 residues. V dropped 7 bases and J dropped 5 bases, with 15 bases sitting between them. Looked up from germline, CDR1 is SNHLY and CDR2 is FYNNEI. Over 95% purity was reached by all sorted populations. The study, taken as a whole, reports: Moderately but significantly shorter TCRB CDR3s were found in Type 1 diabetes patients in all four CD4+ subsets. The naive, central memory and Treg TCRB repertoires of patients appeared to be more similar to one another than those of healthy donors.

Expressed TCRB transcripts were sequenced after all isolated RNA was converted to cDNA. Sequencing used immunoSEQ multiplex PCR; TCRdb keeps in-frame clones, though not all of them. The sample yields around 650,000 clones, approximately 13% seen once. To note about this clone: Its target is not known.

Sequenced: naive CD4+ T cells from blood. The chain combines TRBV2 with TRBJ1-6; D is perhaps TRBD1 (6 bases). This receptor was obtained from a man aged 25 to 40 with type 1 diabetes. The CDR3 loop reads CASTLAAGDNSPLHF. CDR3 sequence (DNA): TGTGCCAGCACCTTAGCGGCAGGGGATAATTCACCCCTCCACTTT.